This T cell receptor beta chain originates from a study of blood T cell repertoires in COVID-19. TCRdb keeps only in-frame clones here, not all; method: immunoSEQ multiplex PCR. The data show about 390,000 clones, around nine tenths seen once. Everyone who took part was roughly 18 to 89 years old, and they came from about two dozen US areas. What the recovered Cohort 3 donors had was two negative PCRs, clearance, or symptom resolution. Per the germline V gene, CDR1 is KGHSH and CDR2 is LQKENI. Trimming took 6 bases from V and 5 from J; bases not matched to a gene: 6. The CDR3 loop spans 13 amino acids.

The rearrangement joins TRBV18 to TRBJ2-7; 8 nucleotides match TRBD1. The specimen was PBMCs or T cells enriched from blood (not recorded which). The receptor comes from a woman in her forties or fifties who had recovered from COVID-19. The CDR3 is CASSSGTGNEQYF. In nucleotides, the CDR3 is TGTGCCAGCTCCTCCGGGACAGGAAACGAGCAGTACTTC.